Sequencing of this TCR beta chain was carried out in a study of T cell repertoires in cytomegalovirus infection. Study as a whole: In public TCR beta signatures, there were indications of both CMV infection and matching HLA type. General study points: Identification of carriers of CMV plus the relevant HLA was performed using cumulative public TCR beta family frequency.

This clonotype has more than one count but fewer than ten. Its antigen remains unidentified. The CDR3 consists of 12 residues. Trimming took off 4 bases at V and 6 bases at J, with 7 bases between the two ends. Germline-derived CDR1 and CDR2 are MDHEN and SYDVKM. One entry per CDR3 protein, called by TCRdb with MiXCR from the reads. This table holds 450,000 to 600,000 distinct CDR3 sequences, more than 30% found once. The sequenced sample was cultured PBMCs, obtained from culture after CMV antigen stimulation. The V and J genes are TRBV28 and TRBJ2-1; unclear D gene. This clonotype was obtained from a human donor in good health (CMV status not recorded). Some clones in this sample may be carry-over from other donors' samples. The CDR3 nucleotides read TGTGCCAGCAGTTATATGTCCAATGAGCAGTTCTTC. This sequence encodes CASSYMSNEQFF.